These 3 T cell receptor beta chains came from one sample sequenced in a study of tissue T cells after allogeneic stem cell transplantation. Some clones are missing from TCRdb's copy, which holds only in-frame ones; the method was immunoSEQ multiplex PCR. The sample carries 12,000 or so clones, less than 85% recorded once. The sample was tissue from the right colon, taken at autopsy. Every receptor here comes from a woman aged 18 to 49 with breast cancer.

A few counts support this clone. Other DNA sequences within the sample encode an identical CDR3. This chain uses TRBV2 with TRBJ2-7, with 13 nucleotides matching TRBD2. Germline V gene sequence: CDR1 SNHLY, CDR2 FYNNEI. The CDR3 runs to 14 residues. Unmatched junction bases numbered 1, after V lost 5 bases and J lost 3 bases. CDR3 sequence (DNA): TGTGCCAGCAGTCGGACTAGCGGGAGCTACGAGCAGTACTTC. It codes for CASSRTSGSYEQYF.

The V gene is TRBV4-3, the J gene TRBJ2-6, with 12 positions matching TRBD2. The CDR3 runs 22 residues. Per germline, CDR1 LGHNA and CDR2 YSLEER. J lost 0 bases, V lost 6 bases, and 18 bases had no gene match. CDR3 in DNA: TGCGCCAGCAGTACAAGGCTCTCCTCCCCTAGCGGGGGGGCCTCTGGGGCCAACGTCCTGACTTTC. Amino acid sequence: CASSTRLSSPSGGASGANVLTF.

The chain carries TRBV30 and TRBJ1-1; tentative D call: TRBD1 (5 bases). Germline CDR1 reads GTSNPN; CDR2 reads SVGIG (reference sequence). The V end was cut by 1 base, the J end by 3 bases, with 12 bases between. The CDR3 consists of 14 residues. The CDR3 region has the DNA TGTGCCTGGAGTGAATGGGGCGCCGACACTGAAGCTTTCTTT. This sequence encodes CAWSEWGADTEAFF.